This TCR beta chain was identified in a study of shared T cell receptors in the human thymus. The CDR3 covers 17 residues. The germline gives CDR1 MGHDK, CDR2 SYGVNS. The trim removed 1 base at V and 4 bases at J, leaving 8 bases unmatched. Method: immunoSEQ multiplex PCR; TCRdb's copy keeps in-frame clones and lacks some. The sample yields 600,000 or so clones, around 87% seen once. These data were likewise used in another study, on human thymus T cells. From that study: In corrective heart surgery, resections were taken, and these provided the thymus tissue. Across thymic and blood repertoires, the usage of V and J genes appeared to be biased. Related research has reported that thymic repertoires overlap highly among unrelated individuals.

This TCR came from a boy under three years old with a congenital heart defect. Input material: thymocytes. This chain uses TRBV25-1 with TRBJ2-5; 11 bases fit TRBD2. CDR3 residues: CASSESISGRGGETQYF. The CDR3 nucleotides read TGTGCCAGCAGTGAATCAATTAGCGGGAGGGGAGGAGAGACCCAGTACTTC.